Listed below are T cell receptor beta chains from one sample, sequenced in a study of blood T cells in healthy people across ages. TCRdb re-called the 5' RACE reads with MiXCR, one entry per CDR3 protein. Seen here are 1.5 million to 2 million distinct CDR3 sequences, roughly 30% observed once, and the top ten hold roughly 8.2%. Sequencing used blood. The receptors derive from a young woman in good health. The CDR3 runs from the conserved cysteine through the conserved F or W. D genes are given only for firm matches. Expanded clones get a size class; other rows say once, few or many, or leave the size out.

>NA|TRBJ2-3|NA|TRBV7-2
CASSPQSVNTDTQYF
TGTGCCAGCAGCCCTCAATCAGTCAACACAGATACGCAGTATTTT
>many|TRBJ2-5|NA|TRBV2
CASSADPRGETQYF
TGTGCCAGCAGTGCAGACCCGCGCGGGGAGACCCAGTACTTC
>NA|TRBJ1-2|NA|TRBV12-3/TRBV12-4
CASSSFRGGYTF
TGTGCCAGCAGTTCTTTTCGTGGTGGCTACACCTTC
>NA|TRBJ1-1|TRBD1|TRBV3-1
CASSHLTGSEAFF
TGTGCCAGCAGCCATCTGACAGGGTCAGAAGCTTTCTTT
>NA|TRBJ2-7|NA|TRBV2
CASRAWGDTAAYEQYF
TGTGCCAGCAGAGCCTGGGGGGACACAGCGGCCTACGAGCAGTACTTC
>few|TRBJ2-7|NA|TRBV20-1
CSASSQYEQYF
TGCAGTGCTAGTAGCCAGTACGAGCAGTACTTC
>NA|TRBJ2-5|TRBD2|TRBV11-1
CASSPPGTPHGLAGPYQETQYF
TGTGCCAGCAGCCCCCCCGGGACCCCCCACGGCCTAGCGGGCCCGTACCAAGAGACCCAGTACTTC
>few|TRBJ2-7|NA|TRBV7-2
CASSPTGGVYEQYF
TGTGCCAGCAGCCCTACAGGGGGGGTCTACGAGCAGTACTTC
>NA|TRBJ1-1|TRBD1|TRBV6-1
CASRNSGTQQGMNTEAFF
TGTGCCAGCAGGAATTCCGGGACGCAACAGGGGATGAACACTGAAGCTTTCTTT
>NA|TRBJ2-3|NA|TRBV6-1
CASSGKNTHGFYTDTQYF
TGTGCCAGCAGTGGAAAAAACACCCACGGCTTCTACACAGATACGCAGTATTTT
>NA|TRBJ2-3|TRBD2|TRBV6-6
CACGLAGGADTQYF
TGTGCTTGTGGGTTGGCGGGAGGGGCAGATACGCAGTATTTT
>NA|TRBJ1-2|NA|TRBV3-1
CASSQASVFGYTF
TGTGCCAGCAGCCAAGCATCGGTTTTCGGCTACACCTTC
>few|TRBJ2-1|TRBD2|TRBV9
CASSVALSLAGANEQFF
TGTGCCAGCAGCGTAGCGTTGTCGCTAGCGGGAGCCAACGAGCAGTTCTTC
>many|TRBJ2-7|TRBD2|TRBV20-1
CSARIPGGLDEQYF
TGCAGTGCTAGGATTCCGGGAGGGCTGGACGAGCAGTACTTC
>few|TRBJ1-6|NA|TRBV7-9
CASSLGTPYNSPLHF
TGTGCCAGCAGCTTGGGGACACCATATAATTCACCCCTCCACTTT
>NA|TRBJ1-2|TRBD1|TRBV2
CASRADRDSNCGYTF
TGTGCCAGCAGGGCCGATCGGGACAGTAACTGTGGCTACACCTTC
>many|TRBJ2-1|NA|TRBV6-2/TRBV6-3
CASTIGSYNEQFF
TGTGCCAGCACCATCGGTTCCTACAATGAGCAGTTCTTC
>NA|TRBJ1-1|NA|TRBV7-9
CASSLGQGQNTEAFF
TGTGCCAGCAGCTTAGGTCAGGGGCAGAACACTGAAGCTTTCTTT
>many|TRBJ1-2|NA|TRBV29-1
CSVAAPNYGYTF
TGCAGCGTTGCGGCGCCTAACTATGGCTACACCTTC
>few|TRBJ2-3|NA|TRBV7-3
CASSLDPPRGVYTQYF
TGTGCCAGCAGCCTAGATCCCCCCAGGGGTGTCTATACGCAGTATTTT
>few|TRBJ2-1|NA|TRBV7-3
CSSSSVFGGEQFF
TGTTCCAGCAGCTCCGTGTTCGGGGGTGAGCAGTTCTTC
>NA|TRBJ2-3|NA|TRBV15
CAVGRASHSTDTQYF
TGTGCCGTCGGAAGAGCCTCTCATAGCACAGATACGCAGTATTTT
>NA|TRBJ2-1|TRBD1|TRBV11-3
CASSLDTGGSYNEQFF
TGTGCCAGCAGCTTAGACACAGGGGGTTCCTACAATGAGCAGTTCTTC
>few|TRBJ2-7|TRBD1|TRBV3-1
CASSQDYQGAPYEQYF
TGTGCCAGCAGCCAAGATTACCAGGGGGCCCCCTACGAGCAGTACTTC
>few|TRBJ1-1|NA|TRBV20-1
CSARRRTRSVSEAFF
TGCAGTGCTAGAAGGCGGACCCGGTCGGTCTCTGAAGCTTTCTTT
>once|TRBJ1-1|NA|TRBV5-1
CASSFDARGGTEAFF
TGCGCCAGCAGCTTTGATGCCAGGGGCGGCACTGAAGCTTTCTTT
>NA|TRBJ2-1|NA|TRBV12-3/TRBV12-4
CASSSGWESYNEQFF
TGTGCCAGCAGCTCGGGGTGGGAATCCTACAATGAGCAGTTCTTC
>few|TRBJ1-1|NA|TRBV6-1
CASSELIKDTEAFF
TGTGCCAGCAGTGAACTCATTAAGGACACTGAAGCTTTCTTT
>NA|TRBJ2-1|NA|TRBV11-2
CASSFEVGTNYNEQFF
TGTGCCAGCAGCTTTGAAGTCGGGACAAATTACAATGAGCAGTTCTTC
>few|TRBJ1-2|NA|TRBV20-1
CSARDKKGEGYTF
TGCAGTGCGAGGGACAAGAAAGGAGAAGGCTACACCTTC
>many|TRBJ2-1|NA|TRBV10-3
CAIGSLSEQFF
TGTGCCATCGGATCGTTAAGTGAGCAGTTCTTC
>NA|TRBJ1-1|TRBD1|TRBV18
CASSPSTGGYTEAFF
TGTGCCAGCTCACCCTCCACAGGGGGCTACACTGAAGCTTTCTTT
>NA|TRBJ2-2|NA|TRBV7-2
CASSYGGRSNTGELFF
TGTGCCAGCAGCTACGGTGGAAGATCGAACACCGGGGAGCTGTTTTTT
>few|TRBJ2-1|TRBD1|TRBV20-1
CSARMPGQGRDEQFF
TGCAGTGCTAGGATGCCGGGACAGGGGAGGGATGAGCAGTTCTTC
>many|TRBJ2-1|TRBD2|TRBV4-3
CASSQEAGEVYNEQFF
TGCGCCAGCAGCCAAGAAGCGGGAGAGGTCTACAATGAGCAGTTCTTC
>NA|TRBJ1-1|NA|TRBV3-1
CASSQSSLDTEAFF
TGTGCCAGCAGCCAATCATCACTGGACACTGAAGCTTTCTTT
>once|TRBJ2-1|TRBD2|TRBV4-3
CASSQDVNGRSGNEQFF
TGCGCCAGCAGCCAAGATGTCAACGGGAGGTCTGGGAATGAGCAGTTCTTC